These 21 T cell receptor beta chains were all obtained from the same sample, sequenced in a study of T cell responses to AZD1222 COVID-19 vaccine. TCRdb's copy holds only in-frame clones and misses some; the assay was immunoSEQ multiplex PCR. The data hold 140,000 or so clones, with under 95% observed a single time. The sequencing here drew on peripheral blood, taken on day 0 of AZD1222 vaccination. The receptor set was obtained from an adult in good health.

This sequence joins TRBV29-1 and TRBJ2-1; D gene uncertain. The V gene lost 2 bases and the J gene lost 6 bases, with 11 bases spanning the gap. The CDR3 length is 13 residues. Germline CDR1 and CDR2: SQVTM and ANQGSEA. The CDR3 DNA follows: TGCAGCGTTGAAATTATTTTGGGCAATGAGCAGTTCTTC. As protein: CSVEIILGNEQFF.

The genes are TRBV6-6 and TRBJ2-1; a possible D gene is TRBD1 (6 bases). Germline values: CDR1 MNHNY, CDR2 SVGAGI (reference sequence). This CDR3 comprises 15 residues. Trimming removed 5 bases at V and 4 bases at J, with 15 bases between. This CDR3 is CASSGQPKRYNEQFF. In DNA, the CDR3 is TGTGCCAGCAGTGGACAGCCCAAGAGATACAATGAGCAGTTCTTC.

The chain couples TRBV18 to TRBJ2-5; 7 bases fit TRBD2. This CDR3 spans 16 amino acids. From germline, CDR1 is KGHSH and CDR2 LQKENI. The V gene end was trimmed by 3 bases and the J gene end by 3 bases; junction bases not matched to a gene: 10. The CDR3 region is CASSPFHPGGEETQYF. The CDR3 DNA reads as TGTGCCAGCTCACCGTTTCACCCGGGAGGAGAAGAGACCCAGTACTTC.

The sample holds one count of this clone. The chain has TRBV11-1 and TRBJ1-1, with a possible D match to TRBD1 (5 bases). Germline CDR1 is SGHAT and CDR2 is FQDESV (reference sequence). Trimming left V 5 bases short and J 0 bases short, with 13 bases between. The CDR3 totals 15 residues. CDR3 loop: CASSPRTRLNTEAFF. The CDR3 DNA sequence: TGTGCCAGCAGCCCAAGGACAAGACTGAACACTGAAGCTTTCTTT.

This clone was seen once. V usage is TRBV12-1 and J usage is TRBJ2-1; the listed D gene, TRBD1, was not tested against the DNA. TRBV12-1 is noted as a pseudogene. CDR3 length: 16 residues. The CDR3, as DNA: TGTGCCAGCAGCAGGGGGACAGGGCCTTCGTACAATGAGCAGTTCTTC. This codes for CASSRGTGPSYNEQFF.

The sample holds one count of this clone. This rearrangement joins TRBV9 to TRBJ1-2, with 8 bases lining up with TRBD1. Per germline, CDR1 SGDLS and CDR2 YYNGEE. V lost 0 bases and J lost 8; bases outside the gene matches: 15. The CDR3 runs to 17 residues. CDR3 sequence (DNA): TGTGCCAGCAGCGTAGATCCTCAGGGACAGGCGGTACGGGGCTACACCTTC. Its protein product is CASSVDPQGQAVRGYTF. The full variable domain, in which reference TRBV9 and TRBJ1-2 provide the parts outside the CDR3, is DSGVTQTPKHLITATGQRVTLRCSPRSGDLSVYWYQQSLDQGLQFLIQYYNGEERAKGNILERFSAQQFPDLHSELNLSSLELGDSALYFCASSVDPQGQAVRGYTFGSGTRLTVV.

The J gene is TRBJ1-1, the V gene TRBV11-1; TRBD1 agrees at 7 bases. CDR3 length equals 13 residues. V lost 5 bases to trimming and J lost 1 base; unmatched junction nucleotides: 1. Germline loops: CDR1 SGHAT, CDR2 FQDESV (reference sequence). In DNA form, the CDR3 reads TGTGCCAGCAGCGGACAGGAGAACACTGAAGCTTTCTTT. Translation gives CASSGQENTEAFF.

V gene TRBV9 combines with J gene TRBJ1-1; 9 bases map to TRBD1. The CDR3 is made up of 15 amino acids. The germline V gene has CDR1 SGDLS and CDR2 YYNGEE. With V trimmed by 4 bases and J by 1 base, 5 bases remained unmatched. The DNA for the CDR3 is TGTGCCAGCAGCAAACAGGGGGCTAGGAACACTGAAGCTTTCTTT. Its protein product is CASSKQGARNTEAFF.

This sequence joins TRBV20-1 and TRBJ2-7; TRBD1 or TRBD2 may be the D gene (5 bases each). CDR1 DFQATT and CDR2 SNEGSKA come from the germline V gene (reference sequence). There are 11 residues in the CDR3. Trimming cost V 6 bases and J 2 bases, with 8 bases left between them. The CDR3 loop reads CSAGRAYEQYF. Here the CDR3 DNA reads TGCAGTGCGGGACGAGCCTACGAGCAGTACTTC.

The chain recombines TRBV19 with TRBJ1-1; no clear D gene. This CDR3 spans 13 amino acids. The germline V gene has CDR1 LNHDA and CDR2 SQIVND (reference sequence). Trimming left V 6 bases short and J 6 bases short, with 14 bases between. The DNA for the CDR3 is TGTGCCAGTAGACTTAGTGGCGGAGCTGAAGCTTTCTTT. It specifies CASRLSGGAEAFF. The full variable domain, in which reference TRBV19 and TRBJ1-1 provide the parts outside the CDR3, is DGGITQSPKYLFRKEGQNVTLSCEQNLNHDAMYWYRQDPGQGLRLIYYSQIVNDFQKGDIAEGYSVSREKKESFPLTVTSAQKNPTAFYLCASRLSGGAEAFFGQGTRLTVV.

CDR3 bases: TGTGCCAGCAACCACCCGGGACAGGGGGGAGAGACCCAGTACTTC. Its translation is CASNHPGQGGETQYF. The J gene is TRBJ2-5, the V gene TRBV5-4, with TRBD1 identical over 11 bases. V gave up 6 bases and J gave up 4 bases; unmatched junction bases: 8. Germline V CDR1 and CDR2: SGHNT, YYREEE (reference sequence). There are 15 residues in the CDR3. The full variable domain, in which reference TRBV5-4 and TRBJ2-5 provide the parts outside the CDR3, is ETGVTQSPTHLIKTRGQQVTLRCSSQSGHNTVSWYQQALGQGPQFIFQYYREEENGRGNFPPRFSGLQFPNYSSELNVNALELDDSALYLCASNHPGQGGETQYFGPGTRLLVL.

The gene calls are TRBV13 and TRBJ2-7; D ambiguous. Per germline, CDR1 PRHDT and CDR2 FYEKMQ (reference sequence). This CDR3 spans 12 amino acids. With 2 bases removed from V and 5 bases from J, the gap between germline ends came to 7 bases. The CDR3 here is CASSLLADEQYF. CDR3 nucleotide sequence: TGTGCCAGCAGCTTATTAGCAGACGAGCAGTACTTC.

J is TRBJ2-2 and V is TRBV5-1; TRBD1 matches at 12 bases. This CDR3 contains 16 residues. Germline CDR1 reads SGHRS; CDR2 reads YFSETQ. V lost 3 bases, J lost 5 bases, and 5 bases stayed unmatched. The CDR3 DNA sequence: TGCGCCAGCAGCTCGGGACAGGGGGCTGGTACCGGGGAGCTGTTTTTT. Amino acids: CASSSGQGAGTGELFF.

The chain recombines TRBV9 with TRBJ2-3; 11 bases line up with TRBD2. This CDR3 is 15 amino acids long. V lost 4 bases and J lost 2; bases outside the gene matches: 3. Germline-derived CDR1 and CDR2 are SGDLS and YYNGEE. The CDR3 loop is CASSKGLADTDTQYF. The CDR3 DNA reads TGTGCCAGCAGCAAGGGACTAGCGGACACAGATACGCAGTATTTT.

The rearrangement joins TRBV19 to TRBJ1-1, with D unclear. V was cut by 7 bases and J by 1 base, with 10 bases left in between. CDR1 is LNHDA and CDR2 is SQIVND in the germline V gene (reference sequence). The CDR3 contains 13 residues. Written as DNA, the CDR3 is TGTGCCAGTAATGACCGCCGGAACACTGAAGCTTTCTTT. Its translation is CASNDRRNTEAFF.

In regard to this clone: Within the sample, other DNA sequences also encode this same CDR3. The gene calls are TRBV7-9 and TRBJ2-7; D remains ambiguous. The CDR3 loop spans 12 amino acids. Per the germline V gene, CDR1 is SEHNR and CDR2 is FQNEAQ (reference sequence). V was cut by 3 bases and J by 0 bases, with 3 bases left in between. This CDR3 reads CASSFSSYEQYF. CDR3 DNA sequence: TGTGCCAGCAGCTTTAGCTCCTACGAGCAGTACTTC.

This clone was detected once. The J gene is TRBJ1-3, the V gene TRBV5-1; D is undetermined. Germline assignment: CDR1 SGHRS and CDR2 YFSETQ. This CDR3 spans 16 amino acids. V lost 4 bases to trimming and J lost 0 bases, with 14 bases between them. Written as DNA, the CDR3 is TGCGCCAGCAGCCAGACACAGAGCACCTCTGGAAACACCATATATTTT. Amino acid sequence: CASSQTQSTSGNTIYF.

The chain couples TRBV2 to TRBJ2-5; no firm D call. The CDR3 runs to 13 residues. CDR1 and CDR2 from the germline V gene are SNHLY and FYNNEI. V lost 5 bases, J lost 2 bases, and 9 bases lay in between. In DNA, the CDR3 is TGTGCCAGCAGTCTACAGAATCAAGAGACCCAGTACTTC. Its protein product is CASSLQNQETQYF.

This clone came up once. The rearrangement joins TRBV4-2 to TRBJ1-2, with no clear D. Germline values: CDR1 LGHNA, CDR2 YNFKEQ. Trimming removed 1 base at V and 8 bases at J, with 14 bases between. The CDR3 runs to 14 residues. The CDR3 coding sequence is TGTGCCAGCAGCCAAGGGTCAATCAGCTACGGCTACACCTTC. Amino acids: CASSQGSISYGYTF.

The chain couples TRBV7-2 to TRBJ2-2, with D maybe TRBD2 (5 bases). The CDR3 length is 13 residues. Trimming stripped 1 base from V and 8 bases from J, with 8 bases between. Germline CDR1 is SGHTA and CDR2 is FQGNSA. DNA for the CDR3: TGTGCCAGCAGCTTAGTTCGGGGAGGGGAGCTGTTTTTT. Residues: CASSLVRGGELFF.

The chain links TRBV19 to TRBJ1-5; no reliable D call. CDR1 is LNHDA, CDR2 SQIVND, per germline (reference sequence). The CDR3 has 16 amino acids. Trimming cost V 8 bases and J 0 bases, with 17 bases left between them. In nucleotides, the CDR3 is TGTGCCAGTTCAAGTGGGAGGGCAAATAGCAATCAGCCCCAGCATTTT. Translated, it gives CASSSGRANSNQPQHF.